The table lists the clone carrying this TCR beta chain with a count of one. Its antigen is unknown. The sample is drawn from a study of cytomegalovirus exposure and HLA in healthy donors. Trimming left V 4 bases short and J 5 bases short, with 15 bases between. CDR3 length: 14 amino acids. Germline V gene sequence: CDR1 SQVTM, CDR2 ANQGSEA. Vbeta (60) and Jbeta (13) primers were used in the PCR. Using immunoSEQ multiplex PCR, the repertoire was profiled, and TCRdb retains in-frame clones only, with some absent. The data hold 150,000 to 200,000 clones, with 75% to 80% observed a single time. Whole-study results and caveats: Earlier results showed most TCR beta V segments being productive about 90% or about 30% of the time. With further analysis later on, most CMV-associated TCR beta chains appeared HLA-restricted. Most observed TCR sequences were rare, whereas some public TCRs were detected in many donors. Reportedly, fewer N-insertions than the approximately 650-donor mean appeared in an Asian-associated ancestry cluster in a later analysis.

Sequenced input: PBMCs. The gene calls are TRBV29-1 and TRBJ1-5; D is possibly TRBD1 (6 bases). This TCR was sampled from a woman aged 30 to 39 in good health and CMV-seropositive. The CDR3 here is CSVAEGGWDQPQHF. The CDR3 nucleotides are TGCAGCGTTGCGGAAGGGGGTTGGGATCAGCCCCAGCATTTT.